Shown below are 27 T cell receptor beta chains from a single sample sequenced in a study of T cell responses to AZD1222 COVID-19 vaccine (dated by TCRdb to the early 2020s). Reading the label with the study, this specimen's time point is: baseline before first vaccination. The library was generated by the immunoSEQ multiplex PCR assay. Entries here come from immuneACCESS through TCRdb and include only in-frame sequences with V and J called. Some clones fail to appear in such tables; in the studies checked, an unresolved V gene covers under half of the shortfall, and the cause of the remainder is unknown. For this sample there are 84,000 or so clones; about 85% appear just once. Approximately 1.5% of the sample lies in the top ten. Sequenced here: peripheral blood, sampled on day 0 of AZD1222 vaccination. These receptors were obtained from an adult in good health.

The chain combines TRBV9 with TRBJ2-7, with D perhaps matching TRBD1 (6 bases). CDR1 is SGDLS, CDR2 YYNGEE, per germline. The V and J ends lost 4 bases and 2 bases respectively, with 16 bases between them. The CDR3 covers 15 residues. The CDR3 here is CASSPGAGAAYEQYF. The DNA for the CDR3 is TGTGCCAGCAGCCCAGGGGCAGGGGCAGCCTACGAGCAGTACTTC.

The gene calls are TRBV19 and TRBJ1-2; D is ambiguous. This CDR3 comprises 15 residues. Germline assignment: CDR1 LNHDA and CDR2 SQIVND (reference sequence). V lost 3 bases and J 0 bases, leaving 11 bases between the germline ends. DNA for the CDR3: TGTGCCAGTAGTATGTACGGGAGCCCTAACTATGGCTACACCTTC. This codes for CASSMYGSPNYGYTF.

The J gene is TRBJ1-2, the V gene TRBV7-9; TRBD1 aligns across 9 bases. Germline CDR1 SEHNR, CDR2 FQNEAQ (reference sequence). CDR3 length equals 14 residues. The V segment lost 1 base and the J segment 7 bases; nucleotides outside the gene matches: 4. CDR3 nucleotides: TGTGCCAGCAGCTTAGAGGGACAGGGTTCTGGCTACACCTTC. This sequence encodes CASSLEGQGSGYTF. Full variable domain (remainder filled in from reference TRBV7-9 and TRBJ1-2): DTGVSQNPRHKITKRGQNVTFRCDPISEHNRLYWYRQTLGQGPEFLTYFQNEAQLEKSRLLSDRFSAERPKGSFSTLEIQRTEQGDSAMYLCASSLEGQGSGYTFGSGTRLTVV.

The J gene is TRBJ2-1, the V gene TRBV6-1; 9 bases map to TRBD2. V shed 3 bases, J shed 7 bases, and the junction held 10 bases outside the gene matches. Germline V lookup: CDR1 MNHNS, CDR2 SASEGT. This CDR3 has 16 amino acids. The chain's CDR3 is CASSEASGVLGNEQFF. CDR3 DNA: TGTGCCAGCAGTGAGGCTAGCGGGGTTCTCGGTAATGAGCAGTTCTTC.

V and J are TRBV3-1 (or the pseudogene TRBV3-2) and TRBJ1-5, with 7 bases matching TRBD1. Germline CDR1 reads LGHDT; CDR2 reads YNNKEL (reference sequence). The CDR3 length is 13 residues. Losses at the gene ends were 4 bases for V and 7 bases for J; bases not matched to a gene: 4. The CDR3 loop is CASSPGGGQPQHF. CDR3 sequence (DNA): TGTGCCAGCAGCCCAGGGGGGGGCCAGCCCCAGCATTTT.

The chain couples TRBV4-2 to TRBJ1-6; no reliable D call. This CDR3 contains 17 residues. V dropped 0 bases and J dropped 0 bases, with 9 bases sitting between them. Germline V CDR1 and CDR2: LGHNA, YNFKEQ. The chain's CDR3 is CASSQDGQSSYNSPLHF. DNA for the CDR3: TGTGCCAGCAGCCAAGATGGGCAGAGCTCCTATAATTCACCCCTCCACTTT.

The CDR3 nucleotides read TGTGCCAGTAGTTCTACAGGGGCCGCGGAGAAACTGTTTTTT. Its translation is CASSSTGAAEKLFF. This rearrangement joins TRBV19 to TRBJ1-4; 7 bases agree with TRBD1. The V gene's germline CDR1 is LNHDA and CDR2 SQIVND (reference sequence). The CDR3 loop spans 14 amino acids. V lost 5 bases, J lost 11 bases, and 11 bases stayed unmatched.

This rearrangement joins TRBV9 to TRBJ1-4; unclear D gene. This CDR3 has 15 residues. Germline CDR1 is SGDLS and CDR2 is YYNGEE. V was cut by 3 bases and J by 0 bases, with 9 bases left in between. The CDR3 region has the DNA TGTGCCAGCAGCGCAGAGATTGCAACTAATGAAAAACTGTTTTTT. Translated: CASSAEIATNEKLFF.

The rearrangement uses TRBV19 and TRBJ1-5; 8 bases match TRBD1. Per germline, CDR1 LNHDA and CDR2 SQIVND (reference sequence). The CDR3 is made up of 13 amino acids. J was trimmed by 12 bases and V by 9 bases; bases with no gene match: 13. CDR3 DNA sequence: TGTGCCAGACCGGGACAGGTGAAAATTCTCCAGCATTTT. Translation: CARPGQVKILQHF.

The chain recombines TRBV7-6 with TRBJ1-1; 7 bases map to TRBD1. Trimming at V came to 5 bases and at J to 1 base, leaving 13 bases not matched to a gene. The CDR3 is 17 residues long. Germline V gene lookup returns CDR1 SGHVS and CDR2 FNYEAQ. The CDR3 is CASSPGQEGYRNTEAFF. The CDR3 region has the DNA TGTGCCAGCAGCCCCGGACAGGAGGGCTATAGGAACACTGAAGCTTTCTTT.

The J gene is TRBJ2-2, the V gene TRBV6-5; no clear D. Germline loops: CDR1 MNHEY, CDR2 SVGAGI. The CDR3 is 15 amino acids. The V end lost 7 bases, the J end lost 4 bases, and 16 bases lay between the germline ends. Written as DNA, the CDR3 is TGTGCCAGCATTATCGGGCAGGTCCTCACCGGGGAGCTGTTTTTT. As protein: CASIIGQVLTGELFF.

CDR3 loop: CASRPGQNSGNTIYF. CDR3 bases: TGTGCCAGCAGACCTGGACAGAACTCTGGAAACACCATATATTTT. The chain employs TRBV6-5 and TRBJ1-3, with D possibly being TRBD1 (6 bases). This CDR3 has 15 residues. Trimming removed 6 bases at V and 0 bases at J, with 12 bases between. CDR1 is MNHEY, CDR2 SVGAGI, per germline.

The chain recombines TRBV7-8 with TRBJ2-1; 9 bases align to TRBD2. The CDR3 runs to 18 residues. The V gene end was trimmed by 5 bases and the J gene end by 2 bases; junction bases not matched to a gene: 13. Germline loops: CDR1 SGHVS, CDR2 FQNEAQ. The CDR3 reads CASSPQDAGGPPYNEQFF. The CDR3 DNA sequence: TGTGCCAGCAGCCCCCAAGACGCGGGAGGGCCCCCCTACAATGAGCAGTTCTTC.

This clone was picked up a small number of times. The chain is built from TRBV9 and TRBJ1-2; tentatively, D is TRBD1 (5 bases). Germline CDR1 is SGDLS and CDR2 is YYNGEE. The CDR3 sequence is 12 residues long. V was pared by 0 bases and J by 8 bases, with 8 bases between. The CDR3 DNA follows: TGTGCCAGCAGCGTAGGACAGAGGGGCTACACCTTC. It specifies CASSVGQRGYTF.

The chain uses TRBV5-8 and TRBJ2-7; the match to TRBD1 covers 7 bases. This CDR3 is 15 amino acids long. Trimming took 4 bases from V and 2 from J; bases not matched to a gene: 9. From germline, CDR1 is SGHTS and CDR2 YDEGEE. CDR3 sequence (DNA): TGTGCCAGCAGCCCTTGGGGGACAGAGACCTACGAGCAGTACTTC. Encoded protein: CASSPWGTETYEQYF. Combining the CDR3 with reference TRBV5-8 and TRBJ2-7 gives the whole variable domain EAGVTQSPTHLIKTRGQQATLRCSPISGHTSVYWYQQALGLGLQFLLWYDEGEERNRGNFPPRFSGRQFPNYSSELNVNALELEDSALYLCASSPWGTETYEQYFGPGTRLTVT.

CDR3 DNA sequence: TGTGCCGGACCCAGGGGGCGCGAGAACACTGAAGCTTTCTTT. This translates into CAGPRGRENTEAFF. The V call is TRBV6-5, the J call TRBJ1-1; 8 nucleotides agree with TRBD1. Germline CDR1 and CDR2: MNHEY and SVGAGI. Germline trimming cut 11 bases from V and 1 base from J; bases unmatched to any gene: 9. The CDR3 contains 14 residues.

This chain joins TRBV25-1 and TRBJ2-1; 11 positions match TRBD2. Germline V gene sequence: CDR1 MGHDK, CDR2 SYGVNS. The ends lost 1 base at V and 3 bases at J; junction bases unmatched: 2. The CDR3 contains 16 residues. The CDR3 DNA reads TGTGCCAGCAGTGAATTAGGGACTAGCGGCTACAATGAGCAGTTCTTC. Translated, it gives CASSELGTSGYNEQFF. The full variable domain, completed using reference TRBV25-1 and TRBJ2-1, is EADIYQTPRYLVIGTGKKITLECSQTMGHDKMYWYQQDPGMELHLIHYSYGVNSTEKGDLSSESTVSRIRTEHFPLTLESARPSHTSQYLCASSELGTSGYNEQFFGPGTRLTVL.

This chain joins TRBV7-2 and TRBJ2-5, with D perhaps TRBD1 (6 bases). With 2 bases removed from V and 0 bases from J, the gap between germline ends came to 10 bases. Germline assignment: CDR1 SGHTA and CDR2 FQGNSA. This CDR3 is 15 amino acids long. Written as DNA, the CDR3 is TGTGCCAGCAGCTTATGGGGGACATACCAAGAGACCCAGTACTTC. This encodes CASSLWGTYQETQYF. Complete variable domain (other parts from reference TRBV7-2 and TRBJ2-5): GAGVSQSPSNKVTEKGKDVELRCDPISGHTALYWYRQSLGQGLEFLIYFQGNSAPDKSGLPSDRFSAERTGGSVSTLTIQRTQQEDSAVYLCASSLWGTYQETQYFGPGTRLLVL.

This chain uses TRBV6-5 with TRBJ1-5; TRBD1 matches at 7 bases. This CDR3 is built from 14 residues. V was clipped by 2 bases and J by 7 bases; unmatched bases: 5. Germline V gene lookup returns CDR1 MNHEY and CDR2 SVGAGI. CDR3 sequence reads: CASSYGDRAQPQHF. For the CDR3, the DNA is TGTGCCAGCAGTTACGGTGACAGGGCCCAGCCCCAGCATTTT.

The rearrangement links TRBV10-3 to TRBJ2-3; perhaps TRBD1 as D (5 bases). This CDR3 contains 13 residues. Trimming removed 4 bases at V and 3 bases at J, with 8 bases between. Germline lookup yields CDR1 ENHRY and CDR2 SYGVKD. CDR3 region: CAISAGKTDTQYF. The CDR3 region has the DNA TGTGCCATCAGTGCAGGGAAAACAGATACGCAGTATTTT.

This chain joins TRBV5-1 and TRBJ2-7, with 12 bases fitting TRBD2. There are 15 residues in the CDR3. Germline V gene data show CDR1 as SGHRS and CDR2 as YFSETQ. Trimming removed 4 bases from V and 1 base from J; junction bases left unmatched: 3. The CDR3 DNA is TGCGCCAGCAGCCCCGGACTAGCGGGGTCCTACGAGCAGTACTTC. Its protein is CASSPGLAGSYEQYF.

This clone occurred a few times. The rearrangement uses TRBV30 and TRBJ1-2; the match to TRBD1 covers 7 bases. Germline V gene sequence: CDR1 GTSNPN, CDR2 SVGIG (reference sequence). The CDR3 spans 15 residues. Trimming cost V 2 bases and J 2 bases; bases outside gene matches: 8. The CDR3 loop reads CAWSSSHRGNYGYTF. In DNA, the CDR3 is TGTGCCTGGAGTTCTAGCCACAGGGGAAACTATGGCTACACCTTC.

A few counts support this clone. The gene calls are TRBV7-8 and TRBJ2-2; 8 nucleotides agree with TRBD2. With V trimmed by 5 bases and J by 0 bases, 2 bases remained unmatched. The CDR3 is 15 residues long. Germline CDR1 and CDR2: SGHVS and FQNEAQ. This chain's CDR3 is CASSHSGTNTGELFF. Written as DNA, the CDR3 is TGTGCCAGCAGCCATAGCGGGACGAACACCGGGGAGCTGTTTTTT.

Of note for this clone: The DNA is omitted, as the CDR3 cannot be located on it reliably, and the CDR3 follows TCRdb's listing. The CDR3: CASTIRVSGQAVPYEQYF. J is TRBJ2-7 and V is TRBV23-1; the D segment call TRBD1 is taken from the table without a DNA check. TRBV23-1 is placed among ORFs of uncertain function. Including both end residues, the CDR3 is 18 amino acids long.

The V and J genes are TRBV12-5 and TRBJ2-3; D might be TRBD2 (6 bases). Trimming stripped 0 bases from V and 10 bases from J, with 14 bases between. Germline assignment: CDR1 LGHNT and CDR2 FRNRAP. The CDR3 loop spans 14 amino acids. The CDR3 is CASGLVWEEGPQYF. The CDR3 DNA reads TGTGCTAGTGGTTTGGTGTGGGAGGAGGGGCCGCAGTATTTT.

This chain uses TRBV19 with TRBJ2-5; D might be TRBD1 or TRBD2, each matching 6 bases. The CDR3 extends over 16 amino acids. Trimming removed 3 bases at V and 0 bases at J, with 14 bases between. In germline, CDR1 is LNHDA, CDR2 SQIVND (reference sequence). The CDR3 loop reads CASSMWGAADQETQYF. Here the CDR3 DNA reads TGTGCCAGTAGTATGTGGGGGGCGGCGGACCAAGAGACCCAGTACTTC.

This clone was picked up a small number of times. This chain links TRBV6-1 with TRBJ2-3; 11 nucleotides align to TRBD2. Germline CDR1 reads MNHNS; CDR2 reads SASEGT. V lost 2 bases to trimming and J lost 0 bases; unmatched junction nucleotides: 7. The CDR3 has 18 amino acids. In DNA form, the CDR3 reads TGTGCCAGCAGTGAACGGCCTAGCGGGAGGTTGAGCACAGATACGCAGTATTTT. It yields the protein CASSERPSGRLSTDTQYF.